This T cell receptor beta chain was sequenced in a study of CXCR3-negative and CXCR3-positive naive CD8 T cells. Each TRB cDNA library was prepared by 5' RACE (with UMI labels). With the 5' RACE reads reprocessed, TCRdb shows one record per CDR3 protein and no DNA. The sample totals about 45,000 distinct CDR3 sequences. Overall study findings and caveats: Much lower diversity was found in memory CD8+ cells, while both naive subsets had comparably high diversity.

For this clonotype: Its antigen is unknown.

Germline CDR1 and CDR2: LGHNA and YSLEER. The CDR3 contains 16 residues. The V and J genes are TRBV4-3 and TRBJ2-1; checking the TCRdb D call of TRBD2 is not possible without DNA. Sequencing was done on a sample of memory CD8+ T cells from blood. The TCR was taken from a human donor in good health. Some clones in this sample may be carry-over from other donors' samples. The CDR3 here is CASSLGTSGGNNEQFF.